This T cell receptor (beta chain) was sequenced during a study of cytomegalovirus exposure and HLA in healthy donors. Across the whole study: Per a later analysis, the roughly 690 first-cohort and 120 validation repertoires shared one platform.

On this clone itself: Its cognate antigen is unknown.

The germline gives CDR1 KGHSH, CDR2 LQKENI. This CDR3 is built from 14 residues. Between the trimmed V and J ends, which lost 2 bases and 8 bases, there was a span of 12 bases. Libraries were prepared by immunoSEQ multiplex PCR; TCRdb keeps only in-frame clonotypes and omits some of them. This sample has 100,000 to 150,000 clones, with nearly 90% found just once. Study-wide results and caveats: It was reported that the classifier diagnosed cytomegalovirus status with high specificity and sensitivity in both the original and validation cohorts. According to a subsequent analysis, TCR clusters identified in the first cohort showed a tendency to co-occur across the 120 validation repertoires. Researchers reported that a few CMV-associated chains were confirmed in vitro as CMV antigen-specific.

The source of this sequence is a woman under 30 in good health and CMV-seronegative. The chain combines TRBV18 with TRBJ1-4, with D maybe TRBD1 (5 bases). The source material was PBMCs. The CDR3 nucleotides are TGTGCCAGCTCACCAAGCCAGGGTCGAGAAAAACTGTTTTTT. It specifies CASSPSQGREKLFF.